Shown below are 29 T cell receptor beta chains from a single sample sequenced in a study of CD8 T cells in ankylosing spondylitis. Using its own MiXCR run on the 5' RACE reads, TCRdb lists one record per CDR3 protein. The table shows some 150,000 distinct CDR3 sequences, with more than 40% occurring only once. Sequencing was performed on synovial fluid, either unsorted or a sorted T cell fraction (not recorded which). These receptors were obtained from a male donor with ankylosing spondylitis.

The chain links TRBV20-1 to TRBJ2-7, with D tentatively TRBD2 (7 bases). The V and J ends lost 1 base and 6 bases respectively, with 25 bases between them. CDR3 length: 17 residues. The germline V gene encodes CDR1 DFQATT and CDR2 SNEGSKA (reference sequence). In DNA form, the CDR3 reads TGCAGTGCTAGAGCCCCTTTCTGGCCCTGGAGGGGGGGCGAGCAGTACTTC. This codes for CSARAPFWPWRGGEQYF.

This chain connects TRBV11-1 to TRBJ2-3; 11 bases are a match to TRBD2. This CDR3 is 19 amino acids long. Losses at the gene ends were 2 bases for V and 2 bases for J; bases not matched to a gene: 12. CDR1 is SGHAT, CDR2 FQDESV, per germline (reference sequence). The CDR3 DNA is TGTGCCAGCAGCTTAATAGCGGGAGGGCCACGCACGTACACAGATACGCAGTATTTT. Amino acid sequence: CASSLIAGGPRTYTDTQYF.

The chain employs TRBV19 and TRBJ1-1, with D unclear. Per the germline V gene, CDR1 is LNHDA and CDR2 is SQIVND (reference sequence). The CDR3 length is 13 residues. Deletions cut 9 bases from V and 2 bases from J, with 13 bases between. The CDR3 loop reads CASAASVNTEAFF. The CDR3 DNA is TGTGCCAGCGCCGCCTCGGTCAACACTGAAGCTTTCTTT.

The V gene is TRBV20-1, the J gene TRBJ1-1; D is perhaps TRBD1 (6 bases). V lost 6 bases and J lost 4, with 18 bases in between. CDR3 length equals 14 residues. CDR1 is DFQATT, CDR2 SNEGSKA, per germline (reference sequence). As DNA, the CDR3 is TGCAGTGCGGCCAGAACCACAGGGTTCACTGAAGCTTTCTTT. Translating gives CSAARTTGFTEAFF.

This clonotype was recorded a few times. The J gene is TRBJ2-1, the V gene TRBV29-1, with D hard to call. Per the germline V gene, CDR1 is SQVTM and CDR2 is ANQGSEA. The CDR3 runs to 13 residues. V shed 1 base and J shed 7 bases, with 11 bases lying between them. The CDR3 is CSVEGPGTNEQFF. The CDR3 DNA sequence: TGCAGCGTTGAAGGGCCGGGTACGAATGAGCAGTTCTTC.

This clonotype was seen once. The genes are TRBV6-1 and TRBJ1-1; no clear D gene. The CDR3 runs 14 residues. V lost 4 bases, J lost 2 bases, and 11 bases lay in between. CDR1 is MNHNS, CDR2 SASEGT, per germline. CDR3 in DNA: TGTGCCAGCAGTGTAAGAGCAGCAAACACTGAAGCTTTCTTT. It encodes CASSVRAANTEAFF.

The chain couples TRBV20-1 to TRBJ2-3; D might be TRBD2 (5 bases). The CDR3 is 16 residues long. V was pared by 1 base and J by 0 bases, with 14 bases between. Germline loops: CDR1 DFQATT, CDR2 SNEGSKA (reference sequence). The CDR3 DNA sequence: TGCAGTGCTAGAGGGGAGCGGACCTCTAGCACAGATACGCAGTATTTT. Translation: CSARGERTSSTDTQYF.

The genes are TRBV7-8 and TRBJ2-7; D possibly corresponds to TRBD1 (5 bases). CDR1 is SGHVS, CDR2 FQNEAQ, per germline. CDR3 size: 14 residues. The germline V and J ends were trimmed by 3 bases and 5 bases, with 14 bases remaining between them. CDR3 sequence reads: CASSFSAGYHEQYF. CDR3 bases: TGTGCCAGCAGCTTCTCGGCAGGGTACCACGAGCAGTACTTC.

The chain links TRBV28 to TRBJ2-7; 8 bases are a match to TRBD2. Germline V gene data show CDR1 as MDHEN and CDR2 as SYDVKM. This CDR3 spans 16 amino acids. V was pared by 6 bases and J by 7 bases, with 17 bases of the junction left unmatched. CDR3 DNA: TGTGCCAGCAGCCCCACCCCGGGACTAGAGGCGTGTGAGCAGTACTTC. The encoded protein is CASSPTPGLEACEQYF.

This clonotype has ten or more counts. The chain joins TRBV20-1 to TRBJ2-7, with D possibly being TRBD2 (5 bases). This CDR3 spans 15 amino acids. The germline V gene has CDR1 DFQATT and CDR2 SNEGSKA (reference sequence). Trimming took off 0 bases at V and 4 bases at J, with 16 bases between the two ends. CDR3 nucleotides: TGCAGTGCTAGAGATCAAGAAGGCGGGTTTTACGAGCAGTACTTC. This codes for CSARDQEGGFYEQYF.

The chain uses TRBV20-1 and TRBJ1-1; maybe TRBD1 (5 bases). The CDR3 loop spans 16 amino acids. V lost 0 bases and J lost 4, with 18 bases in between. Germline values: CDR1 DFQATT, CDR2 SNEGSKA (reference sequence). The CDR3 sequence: CSARDQEGWSGTEAFF. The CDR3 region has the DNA TGCAGTGCTAGAGATCAGGAGGGGTGGTCGGGCACTGAAGCTTTCTTT.

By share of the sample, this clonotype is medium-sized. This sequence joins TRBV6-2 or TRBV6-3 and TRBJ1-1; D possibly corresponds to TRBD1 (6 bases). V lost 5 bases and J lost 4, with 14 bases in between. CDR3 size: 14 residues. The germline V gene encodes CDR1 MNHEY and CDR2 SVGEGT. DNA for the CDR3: TGTGCCAGCAGTAACCTCGGAGGGGGCACTGAAGCTTTCTTT. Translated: CASSNLGGGTEAFF.

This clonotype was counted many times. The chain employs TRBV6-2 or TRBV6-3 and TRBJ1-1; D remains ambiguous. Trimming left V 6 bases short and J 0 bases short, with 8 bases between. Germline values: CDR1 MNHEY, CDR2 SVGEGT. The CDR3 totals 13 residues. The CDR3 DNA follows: TGTGCCAGCAGCCAGGACTTGAACACTGAAGCTTTCTTT. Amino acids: CASSQDLNTEAFF.

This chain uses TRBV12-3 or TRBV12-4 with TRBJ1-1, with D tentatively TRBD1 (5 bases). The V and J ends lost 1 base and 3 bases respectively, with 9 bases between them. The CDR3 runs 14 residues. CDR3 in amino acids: CASSLGMGDTEAFF. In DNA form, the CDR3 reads TGTGCCAGCAGTTTAGGGATGGGGGACACTGAAGCTTTCTTT.

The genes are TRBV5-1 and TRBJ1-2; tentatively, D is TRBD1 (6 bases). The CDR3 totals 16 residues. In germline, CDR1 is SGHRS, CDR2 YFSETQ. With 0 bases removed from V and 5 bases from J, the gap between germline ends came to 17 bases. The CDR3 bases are TGCGCCAGCAGCTTGGATCCGGGGGCGCCCAGTTATGGCTACACCTTC. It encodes CASSLDPGAPSYGYTF.

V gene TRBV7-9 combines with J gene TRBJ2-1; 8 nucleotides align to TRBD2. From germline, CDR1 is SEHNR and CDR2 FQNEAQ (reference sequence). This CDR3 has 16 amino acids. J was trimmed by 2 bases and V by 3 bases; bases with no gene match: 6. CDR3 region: CASSFGTSAPYNEQFF. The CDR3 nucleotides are TGTGCCAGCAGCTTTGGGACTAGTGCCCCCTACAATGAGCAGTTCTTC.

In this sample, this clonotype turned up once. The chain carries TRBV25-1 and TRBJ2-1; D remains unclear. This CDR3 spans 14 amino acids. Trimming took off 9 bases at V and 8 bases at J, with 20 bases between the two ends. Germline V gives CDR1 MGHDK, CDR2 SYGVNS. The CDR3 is CASASVTWSDEQFF. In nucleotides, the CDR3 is TGTGCCAGTGCCTCCGTCACTTGGAGCGATGAGCAGTTCTTC.

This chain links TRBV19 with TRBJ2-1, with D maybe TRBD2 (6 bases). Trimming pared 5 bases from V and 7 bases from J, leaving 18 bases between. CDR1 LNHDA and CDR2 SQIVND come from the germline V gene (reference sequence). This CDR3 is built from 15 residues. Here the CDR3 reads CASSGFWRETNEQFF. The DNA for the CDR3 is TGTGCCAGTAGTGGTTTCTGGAGGGAGACGAATGAGCAGTTCTTC.

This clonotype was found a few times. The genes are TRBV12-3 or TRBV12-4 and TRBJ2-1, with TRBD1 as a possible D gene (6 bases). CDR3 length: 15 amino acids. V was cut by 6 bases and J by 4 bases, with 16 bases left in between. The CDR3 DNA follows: TGTGCCAGCAGCTGGACAGATTGGGGTTACAATGAGCAGTTCTTC. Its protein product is CASSWTDWGYNEQFF.

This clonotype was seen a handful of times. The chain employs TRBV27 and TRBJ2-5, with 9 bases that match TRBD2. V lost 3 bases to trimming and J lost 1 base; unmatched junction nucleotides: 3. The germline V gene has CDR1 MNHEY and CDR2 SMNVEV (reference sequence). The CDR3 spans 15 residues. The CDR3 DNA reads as TGTGCCAGCAGTTTTCAGCGGGGGGCCCAAGAGACCCAGTACTTC. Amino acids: CASSFQRGAQETQYF.

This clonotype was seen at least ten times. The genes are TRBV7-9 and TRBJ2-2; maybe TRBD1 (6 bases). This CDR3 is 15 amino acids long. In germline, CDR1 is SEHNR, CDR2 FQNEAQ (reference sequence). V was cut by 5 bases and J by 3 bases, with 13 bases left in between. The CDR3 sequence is CASSPNRVHTGELFF. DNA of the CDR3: TGTGCCAGCAGCCCGAACAGGGTTCACACCGGGGAGCTGTTTTTT.

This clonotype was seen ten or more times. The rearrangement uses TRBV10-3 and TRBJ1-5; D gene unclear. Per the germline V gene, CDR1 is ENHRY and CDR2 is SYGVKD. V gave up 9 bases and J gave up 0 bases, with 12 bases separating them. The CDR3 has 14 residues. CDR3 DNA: TGTGCCATTCGGGATCCCAATAGCAATCAGCCCCAGCATTTT. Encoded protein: CAIRDPNSNQPQHF.

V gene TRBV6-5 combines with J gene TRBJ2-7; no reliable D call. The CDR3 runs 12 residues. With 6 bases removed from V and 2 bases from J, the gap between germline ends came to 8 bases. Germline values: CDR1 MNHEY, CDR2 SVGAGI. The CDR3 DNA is TGTGCCAGCAGCGGTGATCCCTACGAGCAGTACTTC. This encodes CASSGDPYEQYF.

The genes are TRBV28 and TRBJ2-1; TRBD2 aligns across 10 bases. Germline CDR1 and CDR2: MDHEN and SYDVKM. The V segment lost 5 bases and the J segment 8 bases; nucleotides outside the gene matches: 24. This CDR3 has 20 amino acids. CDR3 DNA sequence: TGTGCCAGCAGTCCCCCCTTTTGGCTAGCGGGAGAGGGGGGTGGGGATGAGCAGTTCTTC. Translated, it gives CASSPPFWLAGEGGGDEQFF.

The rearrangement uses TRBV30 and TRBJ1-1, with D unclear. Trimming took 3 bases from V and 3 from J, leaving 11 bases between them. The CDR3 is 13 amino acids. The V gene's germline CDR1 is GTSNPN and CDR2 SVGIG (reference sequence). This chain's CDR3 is CAWSEGSYTEAFF. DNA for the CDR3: TGTGCCTGGAGCGAAGGGAGCTACACTGAAGCTTTCTTT.

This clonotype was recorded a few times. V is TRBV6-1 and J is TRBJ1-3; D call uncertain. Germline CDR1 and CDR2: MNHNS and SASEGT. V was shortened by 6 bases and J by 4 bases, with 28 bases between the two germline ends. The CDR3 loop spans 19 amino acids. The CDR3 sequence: CASSSIPGPFSSGGNTIYF. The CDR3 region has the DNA TGTGCCAGCAGCTCTATCCCGGGCCCGTTCTCATCGGGGGGAAACACCATATATTTT.

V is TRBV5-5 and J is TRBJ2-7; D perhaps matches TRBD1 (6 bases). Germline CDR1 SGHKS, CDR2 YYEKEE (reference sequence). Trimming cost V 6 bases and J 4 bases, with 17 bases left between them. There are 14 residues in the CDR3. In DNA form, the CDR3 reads TGTGCCAGCACCCAGGGGATTATTGGGTACGAGCAGTACTTC. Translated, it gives CASTQGIIGYEQYF.

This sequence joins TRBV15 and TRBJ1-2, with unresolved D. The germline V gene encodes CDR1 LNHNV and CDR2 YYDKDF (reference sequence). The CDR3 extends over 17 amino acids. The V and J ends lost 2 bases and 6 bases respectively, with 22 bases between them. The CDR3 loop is CATSRYLELLSGNGYTF. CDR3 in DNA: TGTGCCACCAGCAGATATCTAGAGCTTCTCTCGGGTAATGGCTACACCTTC. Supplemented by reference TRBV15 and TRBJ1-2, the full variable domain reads DAMVIQNPRYQVTQFGKPVTLSCSQTLNHNVMYWYQQKSSQAPKLLFHYYDKDFNNEADTPDNFQSRRPNTSFCFLDIRSPGLGDTAMYLCATSRYLELLSGNGYTFGSGTRLTVV.

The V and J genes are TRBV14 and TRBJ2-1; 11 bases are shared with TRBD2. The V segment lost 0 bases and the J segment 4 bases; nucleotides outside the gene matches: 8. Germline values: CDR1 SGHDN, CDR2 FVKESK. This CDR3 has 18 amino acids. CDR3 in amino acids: CASSQDFSTSGTYNEQFF. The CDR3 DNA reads TGTGCCAGCAGCCAAGACTTCTCGACTAGCGGGACTTACAATGAGCAGTTCTTC.